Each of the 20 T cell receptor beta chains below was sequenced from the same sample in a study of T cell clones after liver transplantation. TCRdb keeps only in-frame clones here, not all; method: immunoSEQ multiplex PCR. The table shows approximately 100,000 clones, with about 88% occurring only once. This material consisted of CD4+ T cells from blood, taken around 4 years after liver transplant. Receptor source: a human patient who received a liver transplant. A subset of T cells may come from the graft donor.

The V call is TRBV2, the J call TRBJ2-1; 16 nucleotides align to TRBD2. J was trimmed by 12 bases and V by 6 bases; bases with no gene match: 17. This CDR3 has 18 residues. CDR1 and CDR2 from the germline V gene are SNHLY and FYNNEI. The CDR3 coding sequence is TGTGCCAGCAGCCCCCACCCCGGGACTAGCGGGGGGGCCGGTGGGCAGTTCTTC. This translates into CASSPHPGTSGGAGGQFF.

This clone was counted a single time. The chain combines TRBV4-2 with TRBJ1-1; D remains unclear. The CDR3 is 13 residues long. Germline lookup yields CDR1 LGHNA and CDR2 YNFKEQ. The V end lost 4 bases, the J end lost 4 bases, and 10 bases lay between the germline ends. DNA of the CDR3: TGTGCCAGCAGCCTCGGTGGGAGCACTGAAGCTTTCTTT. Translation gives CASSLGGSTEAFF.

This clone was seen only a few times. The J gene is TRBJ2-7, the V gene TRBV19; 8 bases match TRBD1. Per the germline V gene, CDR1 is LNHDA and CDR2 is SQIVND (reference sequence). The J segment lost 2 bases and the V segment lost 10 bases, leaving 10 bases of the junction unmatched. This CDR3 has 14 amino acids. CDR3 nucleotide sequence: TGTGCCACAACCCCGGACAGGGTTCCCTACGAGCAGTACTTC. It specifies CATTPDRVPYEQYF.

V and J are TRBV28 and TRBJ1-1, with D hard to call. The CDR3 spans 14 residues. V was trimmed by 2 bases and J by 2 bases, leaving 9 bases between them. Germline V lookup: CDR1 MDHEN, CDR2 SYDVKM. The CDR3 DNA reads TGTGCCAGCAGTTTAAGGGCCAGAAACACTGAAGCTTTCTTT. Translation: CASSLRARNTEAFF.

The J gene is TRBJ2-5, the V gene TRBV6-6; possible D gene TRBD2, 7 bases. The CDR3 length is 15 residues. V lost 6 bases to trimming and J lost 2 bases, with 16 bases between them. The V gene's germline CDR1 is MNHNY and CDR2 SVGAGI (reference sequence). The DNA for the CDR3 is TGTGCCAGCAGACAATGGGGGGGGGCTCAAGAGACCCAGTACTTC. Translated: CASRQWGGAQETQYF.

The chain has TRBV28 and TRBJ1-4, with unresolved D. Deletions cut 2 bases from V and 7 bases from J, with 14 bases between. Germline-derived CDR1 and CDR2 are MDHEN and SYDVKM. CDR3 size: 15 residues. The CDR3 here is CASSLRTPTGEKLFF. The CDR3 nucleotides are TGTGCCAGCAGTTTAAGGACCCCTACGGGTGAAAAACTGTTTTTT. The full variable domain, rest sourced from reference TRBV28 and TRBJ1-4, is DVKVTQSSRYLVKRTGEKVFLECVQDMDHENMFWYRQDPGLGLRLIYFSYDVKMKEKGDIPEGYSVSREKKERFSLILESASTNQTSMYLCASSLRTPTGEKLFFGSGTQLSVL.

CDR3 sequence: CASSTRGARNTEAFF. The DNA for the CDR3 is TGTGCCAGCAGTACGCGGGGGGCCCGGAACACTGAAGCTTTCTTT. V and J are TRBV28 and TRBJ1-1; maybe TRBD1 (6 bases). The CDR3 runs 15 residues. V was trimmed by 5 bases and J by 1 base, leaving 14 bases between them. The germline CDR1 and CDR2 sequences are MDHEN and SYDVKM. The full variable domain, in which reference TRBV28 and TRBJ1-1 provide the parts outside the CDR3, is DVKVTQSSRYLVKRTGEKVFLECVQDMDHENMFWYRQDPGLGLRLIYFSYDVKMKEKGDIPEGYSVSREKKERFSLILESASTNQTSMYLCASSTRGARNTEAFFGQGTRLTVV.

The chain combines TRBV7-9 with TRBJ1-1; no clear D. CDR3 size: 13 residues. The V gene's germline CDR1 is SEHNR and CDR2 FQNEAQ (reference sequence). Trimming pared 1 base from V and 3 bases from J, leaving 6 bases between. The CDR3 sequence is CASSLEAYTEAFF. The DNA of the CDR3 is TGTGCCAGCAGCTTAGAGGCCTACACTGAAGCTTTCTTT. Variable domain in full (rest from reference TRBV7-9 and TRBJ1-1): DTGVSQNPRHKITKRGQNVTFRCDPISEHNRLYWYRQTLGQGPEFLTYFQNEAQLEKSRLLSDRFSAERPKGSFSTLEIQRTEQGDSAMYLCASSLEAYTEAFFGQGTRLTVV.

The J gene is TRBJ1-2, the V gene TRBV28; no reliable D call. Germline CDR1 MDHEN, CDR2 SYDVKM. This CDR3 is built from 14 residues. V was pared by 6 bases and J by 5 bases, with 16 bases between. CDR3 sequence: CASRVMGEWYGYTF. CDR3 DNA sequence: TGTGCCAGCAGGGTTATGGGAGAGTGGTATGGCTACACCTTC.

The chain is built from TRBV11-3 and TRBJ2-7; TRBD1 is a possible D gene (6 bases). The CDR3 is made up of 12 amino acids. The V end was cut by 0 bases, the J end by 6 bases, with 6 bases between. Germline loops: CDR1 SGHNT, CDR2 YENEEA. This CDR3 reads CASSLEGGEQYF. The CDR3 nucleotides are TGTGCCAGCAGCTTAGAAGGGGGCGAGCAGTACTTC. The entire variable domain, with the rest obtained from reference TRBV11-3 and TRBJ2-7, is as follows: EAGVVQSPRYKIIEKKQPVAFWCNPISGHNTLYWYLQNLGQGPELLIRYENEEAVDDSQLPKDRFSAERLKGVDSTLKIQPAELGDSAVYLCASSLEGGEQYFGPGTRLTVT.

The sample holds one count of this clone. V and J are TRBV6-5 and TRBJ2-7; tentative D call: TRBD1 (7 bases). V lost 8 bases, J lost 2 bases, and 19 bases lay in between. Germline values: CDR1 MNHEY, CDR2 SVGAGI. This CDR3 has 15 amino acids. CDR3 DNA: TGTGCCAGCCGGTTTAGGGGGGACAGAACCTACGAGCAGTACTTC. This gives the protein CASRFRGDRTYEQYF.

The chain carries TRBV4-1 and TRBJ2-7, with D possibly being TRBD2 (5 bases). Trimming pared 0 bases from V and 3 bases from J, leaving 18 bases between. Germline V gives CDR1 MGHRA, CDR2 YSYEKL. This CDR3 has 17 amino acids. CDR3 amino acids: CASSQDQGAGQNYEQYF. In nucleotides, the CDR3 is TGCGCCAGCAGCCAAGATCAAGGCGCGGGCCAGAACTACGAGCAGTACTTC.

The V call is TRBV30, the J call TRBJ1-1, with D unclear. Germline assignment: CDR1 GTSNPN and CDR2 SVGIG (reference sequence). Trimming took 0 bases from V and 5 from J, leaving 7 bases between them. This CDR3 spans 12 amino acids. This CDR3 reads CAWSVGYTEAFF. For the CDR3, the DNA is TGTGCCTGGAGTGTAGGATATACTGAAGCTTTCTTT.

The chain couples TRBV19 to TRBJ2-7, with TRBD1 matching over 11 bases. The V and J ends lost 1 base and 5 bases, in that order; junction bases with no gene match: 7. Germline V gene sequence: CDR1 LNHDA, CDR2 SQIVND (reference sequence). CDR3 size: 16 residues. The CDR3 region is CASSIGFRTGGNEQYF. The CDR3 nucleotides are TGTGCCAGTAGTATAGGTTTTCGGACAGGGGGCAACGAGCAGTACTTC.

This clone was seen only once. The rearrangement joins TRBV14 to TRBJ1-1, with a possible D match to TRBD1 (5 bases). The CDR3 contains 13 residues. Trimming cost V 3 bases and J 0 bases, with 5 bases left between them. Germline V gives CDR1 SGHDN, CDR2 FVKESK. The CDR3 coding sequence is TGTGCCAGCAGCCAGGGGGTGAACACTGAAGCTTTCTTT. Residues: CASSQGVNTEAFF. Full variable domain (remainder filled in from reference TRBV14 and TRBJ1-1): EAGVTQFPSHSVIEKGQTVTLRCDPISGHDNLYWYRRVMGKEIKFLLHFVKESKQDESGMPNNRFLAERTGGTYSTLKVQPAELEDSGVYFCASSQGVNTEAFFGQGTRLTVV.

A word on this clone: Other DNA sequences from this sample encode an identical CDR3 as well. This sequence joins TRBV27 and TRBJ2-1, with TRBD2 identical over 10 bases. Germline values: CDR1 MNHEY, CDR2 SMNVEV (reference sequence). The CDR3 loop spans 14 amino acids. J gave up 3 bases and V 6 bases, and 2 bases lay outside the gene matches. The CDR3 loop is CASSPSGSYNEQFF. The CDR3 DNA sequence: TGTGCCAGCAGCCCTAGCGGGAGCTACAATGAGCAGTTCTTC.

CDR3 nucleotides: TGTGCCAGCAGTTACGGTCCAGGGAGGCCCGGGACCCAGTACTTC. As protein: CASSYGPGRPGTQYF. This chain joins TRBV6-5 and TRBJ2-5; D is possibly TRBD2 (6 bases). This CDR3 region has 15 residues. Trimming took off 2 bases at V and 7 bases at J, with 17 bases between the two ends. From germline, CDR1 is MNHEY and CDR2 SVGAGI.

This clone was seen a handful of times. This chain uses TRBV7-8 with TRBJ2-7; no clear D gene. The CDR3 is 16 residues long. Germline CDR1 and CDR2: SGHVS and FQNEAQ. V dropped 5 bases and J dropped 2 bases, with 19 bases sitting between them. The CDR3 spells CASSPPRRLSPYEQYF. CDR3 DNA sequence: TGTGCCAGCAGCCCCCCAAGACGACTTAGCCCCTACGAGCAGTACTTC.

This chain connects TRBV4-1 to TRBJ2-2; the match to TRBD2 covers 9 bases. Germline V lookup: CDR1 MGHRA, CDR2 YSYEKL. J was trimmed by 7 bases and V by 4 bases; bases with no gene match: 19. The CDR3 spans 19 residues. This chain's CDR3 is CASSPAGVGLAGLGGELFF. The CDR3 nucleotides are TGCGCCAGCAGCCCTGCGGGGGTTGGCCTAGCGGGACTGGGCGGGGAGCTGTTTTTT.

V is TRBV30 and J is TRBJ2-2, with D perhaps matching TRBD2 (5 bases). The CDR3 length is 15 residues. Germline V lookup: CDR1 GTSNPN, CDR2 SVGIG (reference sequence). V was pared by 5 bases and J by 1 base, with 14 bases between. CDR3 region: CAWGSGRGNTGELFF. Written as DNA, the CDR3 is TGTGCCTGGGGATCGGGCCGGGGGAACACCGGGGAGCTGTTTTTT.